These 16 T cell receptor beta chains came from one sample sequenced in a study of blood T cells in healthy people across ages. With a J-beta primer mix and a sample-barcoded 5' primer, a second PCR ran about 6 to 11 cycles. TCRdb called the 5' RACE reads again in MiXCR, with one record for every CDR3 protein. The sample yields roughly 800,000 distinct CDR3 sequences, nearly 60% seen once. The sequencing input was blood. The source is a man between 25 and 39 years old in good health.

The chain combines TRBV20-1 with TRBJ2-1; possibly TRBD2 for D (6 bases). The germline V gene encodes CDR1 DFQATT and CDR2 SNEGSKA (reference sequence). V was shortened by 3 bases and J by 7 bases, with 28 bases between the two germline ends. This CDR3 contains 18 residues. The CDR3 region is CSASYMYRTGGIGNEQFF. In nucleotides, the CDR3 is TGCAGTGCTAGCTACATGTATCGGACTGGCGGGATTGGGAATGAGCAGTTCTTC.

The chain has TRBV20-1 and TRBJ2-7, with 10 bases identical to TRBD1. In germline, CDR1 is DFQATT, CDR2 SNEGSKA (reference sequence). After removal of 7 bases from V and 11 bases from J, the junction contained 14 bases not matched to a gene. The CDR3 is 13 residues long. CDR3 sequence: CSVLVRDRGIEYF. Written as DNA, the CDR3 is TGCAGTGTATTGGTTAGGGACAGGGGTATTGAGTACTTC.

This clonotype was observed once. This chain links TRBV6-2 or TRBV6-3 with TRBJ1-5; a possible D gene is TRBD1 (5 bases). V lost 2 bases to trimming and J lost 6 bases, with 11 bases between them. Germline V gene data show CDR1 as MNHEY and CDR2 as SVGEGT. This CDR3 has 14 residues. In DNA, the CDR3 is TGTGCCAGCAGTTACGGGGCGATGGTTCAGCCCCAGCATTTT. It yields the protein CASSYGAMVQPQHF.

This chain connects TRBV20-1 to TRBJ1-5, with no clear D. V was cut by 3 bases and J by 6 bases, with 21 bases left in between. This CDR3 spans 16 amino acids. Germline CDR1 and CDR2: DFQATT and SNEGSKA (reference sequence). As DNA, the CDR3 is TGCAGTGCTAGTCGGGTCTTTGGGGAAAATGGTCAGCCCCAGCATTTT. Translation gives CSASRVFGENGQPQHF.

V usage is TRBV29-1 and J usage is TRBJ1-1, with D perhaps matching TRBD1 (5 bases). V lost 7 bases and J 1 base, leaving 13 bases between the germline ends. The CDR3 runs 13 residues. Germline CDR1 reads SQVTM; CDR2 reads ANQGSEA. The CDR3 DNA reads as TGCAGCGCCTCGACGGGGGGGAACACTGAAGCTTTCTTT. Protein product: CSASTGGNTEAFF.

Turning to this clonotype: A junction end diverges from the germline sequence, so it may reflect a read error. V is TRBV6-2 or TRBV6-3 and J is TRBJ2-3; maybe TRBD2 (6 bases). This CDR3 has 15 amino acids. CDR1 and CDR2 (germline): MNHEY, SVGEGT. The CDR3 loop reads CAGSTGLPRGDTQYF. CDR3 DNA: TGTGCCGGCAGTACGGGACTTCCGAGAGGGGATACGCAGTATTTT.

CDR3 sequence reads: CASSFPLIGVRETQYF. In DNA form, the CDR3 reads TGTGCCAGCAGCTTCCCCCTTATTGGGGTCCGAGAGACCCAGTACTTC. The chain employs TRBV7-9 and TRBJ2-7; D uncertain. The DNA end is a closer match to TRBJ2-5, so the J assignment may be wrong. Looked up from germline, CDR1 is SEHNR and CDR2 is FQNEAQ (reference sequence). The CDR3 length is 16 residues.

This clonotype was recorded a few times. This chain joins TRBV4-3 and TRBJ2-6; no reliable D call. This CDR3 spans 17 amino acids. Germline V CDR1 and CDR2: LGHNA, YSLEER. The ends were cut back, 3 bases at V and 0 bases at J, with 12 bases in the middle. The CDR3: CASSHEDGRSGANVLTF. The CDR3, as DNA: TGCGCCAGCAGCCATGAGGACGGTCGCTCTGGGGCCAACGTCCTGACTTTC.

The rearrangement joins TRBV27 to TRBJ2-1, with D perhaps TRBD1 (6 bases). This CDR3 spans 14 amino acids. V lost 5 bases and J lost 6, with 14 bases in between. CDR1 is MNHEY and CDR2 is SMNVEV in the germline V gene (reference sequence). The CDR3 DNA reads as TGTGCCAGCAGTAACCGGGACATCGGCAATGAGCAGTTCTTC. Protein: CASSNRDIGNEQFF.

J is TRBJ2-3 and V is TRBV10-1; D remains ambiguous. Germline CDR1 WNHNN, CDR2 SYGVQD (reference sequence). The CDR3 loop spans 17 amino acids. V lost 5 bases to trimming and J lost 8 bases, with 26 bases between them. The CDR3 region is CASSPSLVELTPGTQYF. The DNA of the CDR3 is TGCGCCAGCAGTCCCAGTCTTGTCGAGCTAACCCCGGGTACGCAGTATTTT.

This chain uses TRBV6-1 with TRBJ1-5, with 10 nucleotides matching TRBD1. This CDR3 has 16 amino acids. From germline, CDR1 is MNHNS and CDR2 SASEGT. Germline trimming cut 2 bases from V and 3 bases from J; bases unmatched to any gene: 4. The CDR3 DNA follows: TGTGCCAGCAGTGAATGGGACAGGGGTTCCAATCAGCCCCAGCATTTT. This sequence encodes CASSEWDRGSNQPQHF.

V is TRBV3-1 and J is TRBJ2-7; a weak D match, TRBD1 (6 bases). The J call may be faulty, since TRBJ2-5 better matches the DNA end. The CDR3 loop spans 12 amino acids. Germline CDR1 reads LGHDT; CDR2 reads YNNKEL (reference sequence). In DNA form, the CDR3 reads TGTGCCAGCAGCTCAGGGGCGGAGACCCAGTACTTC. The encoded protein is CASSSGAETQYF.

This clonotype was detected a few times. The J gene is TRBJ2-7, the V gene TRBV5-1; TRBD1 or TRBD2 may be the D gene (6 bases each). The V end was cut by 3 bases, the J end by 6 bases, with 22 bases between. The CDR3 loop spans 16 amino acids. Germline V gives CDR1 SGHRS, CDR2 YFSETQ. The DNA of the CDR3 is TGCGCCAGCAGCTGGGGGGCTCGGACGGCTCCAGCCGAGCAGTACTTC. Translated: CASSWGARTAPAEQYF.

The V call is TRBV3-1, the J call TRBJ2-3; 7 nucleotides line up with TRBD1. From germline, CDR1 is LGHDT and CDR2 YNNKEL (reference sequence). The V gene end was trimmed by 2 bases and the J gene end by 6 bases; junction bases not matched to a gene: 2. The CDR3 contains 13 residues. CDR3 nucleotide sequence: TGTGCCAGCAGCCAAATCAGGGGGGATACGCAGTATTTT. Its translation: CASSQIRGDTQYF.

This clonotype has ten or more counts. The V and J genes are TRBV20-1 and TRBJ2-1, with 12 nucleotides matching TRBD2. CDR1 is DFQATT, CDR2 SNEGSKA, per germline (reference sequence). The CDR3 has 15 amino acids. V dropped 5 bases and J dropped 6; count of bases not matched to a gene: 8. CDR3 coding DNA: TGCAGTGCTTCCGGACTAGCGGGACAATCCAATGAGCAGTTCTTC. This codes for CSASGLAGQSNEQFF.

DNA of the CDR3: TGCGCCAGCAGCCAAGAAGGACCTGTCACTGAAGCTTTCTTT. Encoded protein: CASSQEGPVTEAFF. The genes are TRBV4-1 and TRBJ1-1, with D unresolved. The CDR3 has 14 residues. Trimming pared 0 bases from V and 4 bases from J, leaving 9 bases between. CDR1 MGHRA and CDR2 YSYEKL come from the germline V gene.